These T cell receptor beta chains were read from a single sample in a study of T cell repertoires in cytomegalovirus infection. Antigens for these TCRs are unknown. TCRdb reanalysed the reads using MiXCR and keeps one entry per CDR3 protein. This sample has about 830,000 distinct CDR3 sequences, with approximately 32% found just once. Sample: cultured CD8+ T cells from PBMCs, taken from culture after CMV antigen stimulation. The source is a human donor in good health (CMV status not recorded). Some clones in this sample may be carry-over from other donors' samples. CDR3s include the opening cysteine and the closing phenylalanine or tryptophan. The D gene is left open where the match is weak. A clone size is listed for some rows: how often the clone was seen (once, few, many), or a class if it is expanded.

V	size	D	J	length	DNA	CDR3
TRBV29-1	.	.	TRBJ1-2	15	TGCAGCGTTGAGGGTTTGCAACCTTCGCGATATGGCTACACCTTC	CSVEGLQPSRYGYTF
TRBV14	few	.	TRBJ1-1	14	TGTGCCAGCAGCCCGCCCCGAGGGTTGAGTGAAGCTTTCTTT	CASSPPRGLSEAFF
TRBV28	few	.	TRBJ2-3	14	TGTGCCAGCAGTGACGCGGGACTCCAAGATACGCAGTATTTT	CASSDAGLQDTQYF
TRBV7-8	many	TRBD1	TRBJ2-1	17	TGTGCCAGCAGCCCACCGGGACAGGGGGAAAGGTACAATGAGCAGTTCTTC	CASSPPGQGERYNEQFF
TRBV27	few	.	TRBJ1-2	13	TGTGCCAGCAGTACCACAGGCGTCCCGGGCTACACCTTC	CASSTTGVPGYTF
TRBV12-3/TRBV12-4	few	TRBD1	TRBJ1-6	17	TGTGCCAGCAGTTTCGTAGTCGCAGGGGGTCGGGGAGGACCCCTCCACTTT	CASSFVVAGGRGGPLHF
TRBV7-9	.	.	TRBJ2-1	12	TGTGCCAGCAGCTTAGAGGGGCCTGAGCAGTTCTTC	CASSLEGPEQFF
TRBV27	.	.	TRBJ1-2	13	TGTGCCAGCAGTCTGAACAGTGTGCATGGCTACACCTTC	CASSLNSVHGYTF
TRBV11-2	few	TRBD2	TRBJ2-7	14	TGTGCCAGCAATCCTAGCGGGGGATCCTACGAGCAGTACTTC	CASNPSGGSYEQYF
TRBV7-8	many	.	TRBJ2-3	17	TGTGCCAGCAGCTACCCCCGCGGGGGCGTTCGCACAGATACGCAGTATTTT	CASSYPRGGVRTDTQYF
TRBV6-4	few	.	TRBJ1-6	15	TGTGCCAGCAGTGACTGGGACGGATCTAATTCACCCCTCCACTTT	CASSDWDGSNSPLHF
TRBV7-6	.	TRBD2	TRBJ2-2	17	TGTGCCAGCAGCACTACTAGCGGGGGGGCTAACACCGGGGAGCTGTTTTTT	CASSTTSGGANTGELFF
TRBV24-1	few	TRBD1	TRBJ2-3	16	TGTGCCACCAGTGACCCCGGGACAGGTAGCACAGATACGCAGTATTTT	CATSDPGTGSTDTQYF
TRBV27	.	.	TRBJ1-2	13	TGTGTCACCTACAAACGAGATTCAGATGGCTACACCTTC	CVTYKRDSDGYTF
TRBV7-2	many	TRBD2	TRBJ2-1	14	TGTGCCAGCAGCTTTGGGGCGGGGGGGAATGAGCAGTTCTTC	CASSFGAGGNEQFF
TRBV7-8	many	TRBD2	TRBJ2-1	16	TGTGCCAGCAGCTTAGTTAGCGGGACTTCCTACAATGAGCAGTTCTTC	CASSLVSGTSYNEQFF
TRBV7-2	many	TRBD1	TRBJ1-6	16	TGTGCCAGCAGCTTAGCCCCGGCAGGGGGAGTGACACCCCTCCACTTT	CASSLAPAGGVTPLHF
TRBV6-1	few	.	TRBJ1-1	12	TGTGCCAGCAGTGTCGTCCAGGGTGAAGCTTTCTTT	CASSVVQGEAFF
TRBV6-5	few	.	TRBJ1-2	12	TGTGCCAGCAGTCCCCCCAAGGGGACGGGGACCTTC	CASSPPKGTGTF
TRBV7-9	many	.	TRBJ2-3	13	TGTGCCAGCAGCTTGGGACACACAGATACGCAGTATTTT	CASSLGHTDTQYF
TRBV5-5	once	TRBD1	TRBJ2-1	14	TGTGCCAGCAGCTTTAAGGGGGCAGGTAATGAGCAGTTCTTC	CASSFKGAGNEQFF
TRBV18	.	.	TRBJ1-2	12	TGTGCCAGCTCACCATACCAGAATGGCTACACCTTC	CASSPYQNGYTF
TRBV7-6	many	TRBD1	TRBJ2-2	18	TGTGCCAGCAGCTTCTTAACTAGTCAGGGGGCTTGGACCGGGGAGCTGTTTTTT	CASSFLTSQGAWTGELFF
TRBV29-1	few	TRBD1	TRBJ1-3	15	TGCAGCGTTGAAGATTGGGACAGCCATGGAAACACCATATATTTT	CSVEDWDSHGNTIYF
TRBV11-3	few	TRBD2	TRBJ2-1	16	TGTGCCAGCAGCTGGATAGCGGGGGGGCCCCACAATGAGCAGTTCTTC	CASSWIAGGPHNEQFF
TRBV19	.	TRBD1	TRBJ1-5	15	TGTGCCAGTAGTACGGACAGGCCCGGGAATCAGCCCCAGCATTTT	CASSTDRPGNQPQHF
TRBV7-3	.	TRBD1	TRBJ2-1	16	TGTGCCAGCAGCACGCGGGACAGGGCTCAATATCATGAGCAGTTCTTC	CASSTRDRAQYHEQFF
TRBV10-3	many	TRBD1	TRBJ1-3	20	TGTGCCATCATGTACGCCCGGGACAGGGAAGGCCTTATCTCTGGAAACACCATATATTTT	CAIMYARDREGLISGNTIYF
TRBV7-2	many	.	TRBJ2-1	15	TGTGCCAGCAGCGCCGGGCCCTACACCACCAATGAGCAGTTCTTC	CASSAGPYTTNEQFF
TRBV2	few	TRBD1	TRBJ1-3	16	TGTGCCAGCAGTGACGGGACAGCGATCTCTGGAAACACCATATATTTT	CASSDGTAISGNTIYF
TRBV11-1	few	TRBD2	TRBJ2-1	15	TGTGCCAGCAGCTTAGATTCTCTAGCGGGCAATGAGCAGTTCTTC	CASSLDSLAGNEQFF
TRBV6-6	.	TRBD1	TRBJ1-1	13	TGTGCCAGCAGTTACACCCGGGACAGTGAAGCTTTCTTT	CASSYTRDSEAFF
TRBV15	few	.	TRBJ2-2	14	TGTGCCACCAGCAGAGGGTTTACCACCGGGGAGCTGTTTTTT	CATSRGFTTGELFF
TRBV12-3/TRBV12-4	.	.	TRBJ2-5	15	TGTGCCAGCAGCCTACTCCCGGGGCTCCAAGAGACCCAGTACTTC	CASSLLPGLQETQYF
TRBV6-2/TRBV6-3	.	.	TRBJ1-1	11	TGTGCCAGCAGTTACTCAGGGGATGCTTTCTTT	CASSYSGDAFF
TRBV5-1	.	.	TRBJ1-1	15	TGCGCCAGCAGCTTGGATTGGGGGTTGGACACTGAAGCTTTCTTT	CASSLDWGLDTEAFF
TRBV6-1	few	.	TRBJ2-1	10	TGTGCCAGCGTCCGGGTTGAGCAGTTCTTC	CASVRVEQFF
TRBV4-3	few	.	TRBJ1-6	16	TGCGCCAGCAGCCAAGATAGGGGAAACTATAATTCACCCCTCCACTTT	CASSQDRGNYNSPLHF
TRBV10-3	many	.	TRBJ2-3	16	TGTGCCATCAGGTCACTAGTAGGGGGGACCACAGATACGCAGTATTTT	CAIRSLVGGTTDTQYF
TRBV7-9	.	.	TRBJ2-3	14	TGTGCCAGCAGCTCCTCAGGGGACAATCAGCCCCAGTATTTT	CASSSSGDNQPQYF
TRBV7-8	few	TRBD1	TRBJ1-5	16	TGTGCCAGCAGCTTAGGGGGCGGGACAGGGCACCAGCCCCAGCATTTT	CASSLGGGTGHQPQHF
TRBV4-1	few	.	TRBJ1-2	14	TGCGCCAGCAGCCAAGGTAGAGTCAACTATGGCTACACCTTC	CASSQGRVNYGYTF
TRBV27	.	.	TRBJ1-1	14	TGTGCCAGCAGCCCCGGGGTGGAGAACACTAAAGCTTTCTTT	CASSPGVENTKAFF
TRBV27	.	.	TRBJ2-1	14	TGTGCCAGCACCCGGGGGACTGGATTATATGAGCAGTTCTTC	CASTRGTGLYEQFF
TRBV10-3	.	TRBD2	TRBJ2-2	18	TGTGCCATCAGAACCGGGACTAGCGGGGGGCCTAACACCGGGGAGCTGTTTTTT	CAIRTGTSGGPNTGELFF
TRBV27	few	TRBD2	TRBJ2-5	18	TGTGCCAGCAGTTTGGGTCGGGAGGGATCCAAAATGGGAGAGACCCAGTACTTC	CASSLGREGSKMGETQYF
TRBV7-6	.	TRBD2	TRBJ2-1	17	TGTGCTAGCAGCCGGGGGTACGGGGGGAGCTCCTACAATGAGCAGTTCTTC	CASSRGYGGSSYNEQFF
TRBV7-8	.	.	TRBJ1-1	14	TGTGCCAGCAGCACCAGGGGTGACGGCACTGAAGCTTTCTTT	CASSTRGDGTEAFF
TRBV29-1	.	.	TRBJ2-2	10	TGCAGCGTTTTTATTGGGGAGCTGTTTTTT	CSVFIGELFF
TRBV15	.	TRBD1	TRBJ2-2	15	TGTGCCACCAGCAGAGTCAACAGGGGAACCGGGGAGCTGTTTTTT	CATSRVNRGTGELFF
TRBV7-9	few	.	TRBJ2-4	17	TGTGCCAGCAGCTTAGGTGGCGAGAGGCTAGCCAAAAACATTCAGTACTTC	CASSLGGERLAKNIQYF
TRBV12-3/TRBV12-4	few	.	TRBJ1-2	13	TGTGCCAGCAGTTTAAGTATAAACTATGGCTACACCTTC	CASSLSINYGYTF
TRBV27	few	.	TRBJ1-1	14	TGTGCCAGCAGTTTCATTTACGGGGGGACTGAAGCTTTCTTT	CASSFIYGGTEAFF
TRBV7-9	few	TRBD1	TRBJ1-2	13	TGTGCCAGCAGCTTAGCAGGGGGCAACGGCTACACCTTC	CASSLAGGNGYTF